Listed below are T cell receptor beta chains from one sample, sequenced in a study of vaccination effects on CD4 cells after COVID-19. Sequenced by immunoSEQ multiplex PCR; TCRdb stores in-frame clones only, minus some. The repertoire has 50,000 to 65,000 clones, roughly 80% of them found once; the top ten carry roughly 2.3%. These receptors are not linked to any known antigen. The input for sequencing was CD4+ T cells from PBMCs cultured with HCoV-229E spike peptides, taken before COVID-19 vaccination. These TCRs come from a human donor who received a COVID-19 vaccine. Each CDR3 is given without its conserved first and last residue.

v_call	cdr3_aa
TRBV27	ASSLYGRARGNQPQH
TRBV4-1	ASSGRLGPATGELF
TRBV30	AWSGGVAGNTIY
TRBV18	ASSPPTGPETQY
TRBV5-4	ASSLNLAGGQGTDTQY
TRBV18	ASSPRSPEIYGYT
TRBV29-1	SVRTGANSPLH
TRBV4-2	ASSQETSGGPDTQY
TRBV5-1	ASSLNPDGLGTEAF
TRBV19	ASSDSLGQGRFSSNQPQH
TRBV28	ASSLGAKQYNAPYGYT
TRBV13	ASNPRRGGGGYT
TRBV7-2	ASSYPAYGYT
TRBV5-5	ASSRDTFTDTQY
TRBV7-2	ASSFYAQGDAEAF
TRBV4-3	ASRKGVDSYNEQF
TRBV5-1	ASSLDGQGLYIQY
TRBV6-5	ASSLTANYGYT
TRBV2	ASIPGLGRDEQF
TRBV5-6	ASTRLGQGRSNQPQH
TRBV7-8	ASSFDRSTDTQY
TRBV3-1/TRBV3-2	ASSQEATYGYT
TRBV20-1	SASLSAETQY
TRBV28	ASSPGFLGQGFWTGELF
TRBV9	ASSPQALEGNEQF
TRBV7-2	ASSVQTGGGYGYT
TRBV5-8	ASRRGTGLQETQY
TRBV19	ASAGQGIVGYT
TRBV28	ASSLLDRGIAGELF
TRBV4-1	ASSQPVGTEAF
TRBV7-3	ASSLTGGEETQY
TRBV6-5	ASSYRGTSTDTQY
TRBV24-1	ATSDPGRIGDHEQF
TRBV12-3/TRBV12-4	ASSLRQDTQY
TRBV7-2	ASSSIPGQVNTEAF
TRBV19	ASSVEDRGYT
TRBV7-9	ASSLLQGVGEAF
TRBV19	ASSRNRDTNLAKNIQY
TRBV7-9	ASSLRAGGPETQY
TRBV6-5	ASRDRGHEQF
TRBV24-1	ATSGGNQETQY
TRBV5-1	ASSLDRQGVNSPLH
TRBV27	ASSPKTGTGGFYSNQPQH
TRBV4-1	ASSHATGGGYSDTQY
TRBV5-1	ASSLTGGSNSPLH
TRBV5-4	ASSTGTTQY
TRBV24-1	ATSDSRGADTQY
TRBV7-9	ASSLGTGRPQAEAF
TRBV3-1/TRBV3-2	ASRAPGTPNNEQF
TRBV9	ASSANLQGYYGYT